These 13 T cell receptor beta chains were sequenced from one sample in a study of blood T cells in healthy people across ages. A J-beta primer mix and a sample-barcoded 5' primer were used in a second PCR of roughly 7 to 12 cycles. TCRdb processed the 5' RACE reads anew with MiXCR; each CDR3 protein has one entry. The sample contains just under 900,000 distinct CDR3 sequences, more than 25% of which appear only once. Sequencing used blood. The receptors derive from a woman older than 75 in good health.

The chain links TRBV5-6 to TRBJ2-5, with 7 bases identical to TRBD1. The assigned J gene may be wrong: the sequence end matches TRBJ2-7 better. The germline gives CDR1 SGHDT, CDR2 YYEEEE. The CDR3 length is 14 residues. The CDR3 DNA follows: TGTGCCAGCAGTGACAGGGTCACGGACTACGAGCAGTACTTC. Amino acid sequence: CASSDRVTDYEQYF.

This clonotype showed up many times. The rearrangement links TRBV20-1 to TRBJ2-1; the match to TRBD2 covers 13 bases. V was pared by 6 bases and J by 8 bases, with 7 bases of the junction left unmatched. Germline V gives CDR1 DFQATT, CDR2 SNEGSKA (reference sequence). CDR3 length: 14 amino acids. DNA of the CDR3: TGCAGTGCCCCACTAGCGGGGGGGCGCGATGAGCAGTTCTTC. This gives the protein CSAPLAGGRDEQFF.

This clonotype was detected many times. The chain is built from TRBV6-5 and TRBJ2-1, with 10 bases lining up with TRBD2. This CDR3 has 17 residues. In germline, CDR1 is MNHEY, CDR2 SVGAGI. Losses at the gene ends were 2 bases for V and 4 bases for J; bases not matched to a gene: 8. The CDR3 DNA reads TGTGCCAGCAGTTACATAACCCTAGCGGGGGAGTACAATGAGCAGTTCTTC. Encoded protein: CASSYITLAGEYNEQFF.

This chain links TRBV10-3 with TRBJ1-2; TRBD1 is a possible D gene (5 bases). Germline CDR1 ENHRY, CDR2 SYGVKD. This CDR3 comprises 13 residues. Trimming cost V 11 bases and J 0 bases, with 13 bases left between them. CDR3 sequence (DNA): TGTGCCGCGACACAGGATACTAACTATGGCTACACCTTC. Its protein is CAATQDTNYGYTF.

This clonotype has at least ten counts. The chain employs TRBV4-3 and TRBJ1-6; D is ambiguous. CDR3 length: 15 amino acids. Germline CDR1 is LGHNA and CDR2 is YSLEER. Between the trimmed V and J ends, which lost 1 base and 5 bases, there was a span of 9 bases. CDR3 in DNA: TGCGCCAGCAGCCAAGCGAATAGCAATAATTCACCCCTCCACTTT. It codes for CASSQANSNNSPLHF.

This chain joins TRBV20-1 and TRBJ2-1; D is unresolved. This CDR3 spans 14 amino acids. Trimming took 0 bases from V and 3 from J, leaving 9 bases between them. Germline-derived CDR1 and CDR2 are DFQATT and SNEGSKA (reference sequence). CDR3 DNA: TGCAGTGCTAGAGATCACGTCGTCTACAATGAGCAGTTCTTC. Its translation is CSARDHVVYNEQFF.

This clonotype was picked up many times. The J gene is TRBJ2-5, the V gene TRBV28, with D perhaps TRBD1 or TRBD2 (6 bases each). The germline V gene has CDR1 MDHEN and CDR2 SYDVKM. The CDR3 loop spans 16 amino acids. Trimming took off 7 bases at V and 4 bases at J, with 22 bases between the two ends. CDR3 bases: TGTGCCAGCAACACCCTAGGGGGGACAAACCGAGAGACCCAGTACTTC. Its protein is CASNTLGGTNRETQYF.

Note on this clonotype: A clone one base away is much larger, so this may be a read error. V usage is TRBV18 and J usage is TRBJ2-1; 9 bases align to TRBD1. The germline V gene has CDR1 KGHSH and CDR2 LQKENI. The CDR3 totals 15 residues. The V gene end was trimmed by 5 bases and the J gene end by 6 bases; junction bases not matched to a gene: 8. In nucleotides, the CDR3 is TGTGCCAGCTCATCACGGTCGACAGGGGGCAATGAGCAGTTCTTC. Its translation: CASSSRSTGGNEQFF. Full variable domain (rest looked up from reference TRBV18 and TRBJ2-1): NAGVMQNPRHLVRRRGQEARLRCSPMKGHSHVYWYRQLPEEGLKFMVYLQKENIIDESGMPKERFSAEFPKEGPSILRIQQVVRGDSAAYFCASSSRSTGGNEQFFGPGTRLTVL.

This clonotype was seen many times. The gene calls are TRBV11-2 and TRBJ2-5; D may match TRBD1 or TRBD2 (6 bases each). The CDR3 covers 15 residues. The V gene lost 4 bases and the J gene lost 4 bases, with 16 bases spanning the gap. Germline V CDR1 and CDR2: SGHAT, FQNNGV. The CDR3 here is CASSSTRGGGETQYF. CDR3 DNA sequence: TGTGCCAGCAGCTCCACAAGAGGGGGAGGAGAGACCCAGTACTTC. Full variable domain (missing parts from reference TRBV11-2 and TRBJ2-5): EAGVAQSPRYKIIEKRQSVAFWCNPISGHATLYWYQQILGQGPKLLIQFQNNGVVDDSQLPKDRFSAERLKGVDSTLKIQPAKLEDSAVYLCASSSTRGGGETQYFGPGTRLLVL.

There are many counts of this clonotype. The rearrangement links TRBV7-2 to TRBJ1-2; D not certain. V was clipped by 5 bases and J by 4 bases, with 14 bases between them. CDR3 length: 14 residues. The V gene's germline CDR1 is SGHTA and CDR2 FQGNSA. The chain's CDR3 is CASSPRTVIYGYTF. The CDR3 bases are TGTGCCAGCAGCCCCCGGACGGTCATCTATGGCTACACCTTC.

The genes are TRBV7-2 and TRBJ1-3; 7 nucleotides agree with TRBD1. CDR3 length: 15 residues. Germline trimming cut 0 bases from V and 5 bases from J; bases unmatched to any gene: 4. Germline V CDR1 and CDR2: SGHTA, FQGNSA. This chain's CDR3 is CASSLAGQKRNTIYF. The CDR3 nucleotides read TGTGCCAGCAGCTTAGCGGGACAGAAAAGAAACACCATATATTTT.

This clonotype was detected ten times or more. The junction departs from germline at one end; a sequencing error may be responsible. The chain joins TRBV6-1 to TRBJ1-2; the match to TRBD1 covers 8 bases. Germline V lookup: CDR1 MNHNS, CDR2 SASEGT. This CDR3 has 16 residues. CDR3 DNA sequence: TGTGCCAGCATTGAACAGGGGGGAACATCCAACTATGGCTACACCTTC. It specifies CASIEQGGTSNYGYTF.

In its sample, this clonotype was seen many times. The rearrangement uses TRBV6-2 or TRBV6-3 and TRBJ2-5, with 8 bases identical to TRBD2. Germline CDR1 reads MNHEY; CDR2 reads SVGEGT. This CDR3 comprises 14 residues. The V gene end was trimmed by 6 bases and the J gene end by 5 bases; junction bases not matched to a gene: 8. The CDR3 loop is CASSGGGKRETQYF. Written as DNA, the CDR3 is TGTGCCAGCAGCGGGGGGGGGAAGAGGGAGACCCAGTACTTC.